This TCR beta chain is drawn from a study of shared clonotypes between healthy human individuals. Produced via immunoSEQ multiplex PCR; TCRdb's table is partial and in-frame only. Found here are about 470,000 clones, about 76% of them singletons; the top ten hold roughly 13%. Donation came from healthy HIV-negative adults that had no recent acute infections or vaccinations. Unsorted samples drew genomic DNA from roughly 88 million PBMCs. The CDR3 loop spans 15 amino acids. Germline CDR1 is LGHNA and CDR2 is YNFKEQ. Trimming pared 4 bases from V and 4 bases from J, leaving 16 bases between. About this clone: Its antigen remains unidentified.

The study's findings and limits: Researchers sampled blood only, noting tissue repertoires likely differ. Clonotype sharing levels among donors were expected to vary with sequencing depth.

The sample was PBMCs. This chain links TRBV4-2 with TRBJ2-5; tentative D call: TRBD1 (5 bases). The receptor was isolated from a woman aged 40 to 55 in good health. Some clones in this sample may be carry-over from other donors' samples. CDR3 sequence reads: CASSPGAERLETQYF. CDR3 DNA: TGTGCCAGCAGCCCTGGGGCCGAGCGACTAGAGACCCAGTACTTC.